One sample yielded the 12 T cell receptor beta chains listed below, sequenced in a study of blood T cell repertoires in COVID-19. The repertoire was sequenced with immunoSEQ multiplex PCR; TCRdb's copy has only in-frame clones and lacks some. The sample yields 84,000 or so clones, 75% to 85% seen once. The sample consisted of peripheral blood. Source of these receptors: an elderly woman with acute or convalescent COVID-19.

This clone was recorded a few times. This chain joins TRBV19 and TRBJ2-2; TRBD2 agrees at 12 bases. CDR1 and CDR2 from the germline V gene are LNHDA and SQIVND (reference sequence). The J segment lost 4 bases and the V segment lost 5 bases, leaving 5 bases of the junction unmatched. The CDR3 totals 16 residues. The CDR3 DNA reads TGTGCCAGTAGTGGGGGGACTAGCGGGTTCACCGGGGAGCTGTTTTTT. The encoded protein is CASSGGTSGFTGELFF.

This chain uses TRBV7-9 with TRBJ2-6; 8 bases are shared with TRBD2. There are 19 residues in the CDR3. V trimming: 3 bases; J trimming: 0 bases; junction bases outside the gene matches: 10. Germline V CDR1 and CDR2: SEHNR, FQNEAQ (reference sequence). The DNA of the CDR3 is TGTGCCAGCAGCTTTCCCGGGGGGGCACTTGACTCTGGGGCCAACGTCCTGACTTTC. It is translated as CASSFPGGALDSGANVLTF.

The V and J genes are TRBV6-6 and TRBJ2-1, with a possible D match to TRBD2 (5 bases). The V end lost 2 bases, the J end lost 15 bases, and 17 bases lay between the germline ends. This CDR3 is 13 amino acids long. The germline CDR1 and CDR2 sequences are MNHNY and SVGAGI (reference sequence). DNA for the CDR3: TGTGCCAGCAGTTACGGTGAGGGATCTGGAATGTTCTTC. Residues: CASSYGEGSGMFF.

The genes are TRBV15 and TRBJ1-4; D may be TRBD1 (6 bases). CDR3 size: 13 residues. Germline V lookup: CDR1 LNHNV, CDR2 YYDKDF (reference sequence). Trimming shortened V by 0 bases and J by 10 bases, and 9 bases separated the two germline ends. The CDR3: CATSREGRGKLFF. In DNA, the CDR3 is TGTGCCACCAGCAGAGAGGGCAGGGGAAAACTGTTTTTT. Supplemented by reference TRBV15 and TRBJ1-4, the full variable domain reads DAMVIQNPRYQVTQFGKPVTLSCSQTLNHNVMYWYQQKSSQAPKLLFHYYDKDFNNEADTPDNFQSRRPNTSFCFLDIRSPGLGDTAMYLCATSREGRGKLFFGSGTQLSVL.

This clone was detected only a few times. The genes are TRBV3-1 (or the pseudogene TRBV3-2) and TRBJ2-7; 7 bases line up with TRBD1. This CDR3 region has 13 residues. Germline V gene data show CDR1 as LGHDT and CDR2 as YNNKEL (reference sequence). J lost 2 bases, V lost 10 bases, and 8 bases had no gene match. CDR3 nucleotide sequence: TGTGCCACCCGAGGGGGCCCCACCTACGAGCAGTACTTC. Protein: CATRGGPTYEQYF.

CDR3 bases: TGCGCCAGCAGTGCGGGACAGGGGTACGAGCAGTACTTC. This codes for CASSAGQGYEQYF. The chain combines TRBV10-1 with TRBJ2-7; 10 bases are a match to TRBD1. V lost 4 bases to trimming and J lost 4 bases; unmatched junction nucleotides: 1. The CDR3 covers 13 residues. Per germline, CDR1 WNHNN and CDR2 SYGVQD (reference sequence).

The chain couples TRBV5-1 to TRBJ2-1; 10 bases are a match to TRBD2. This CDR3 is built from 16 residues. Trimming at V came to 3 bases and at J to 5 bases, leaving 8 bases not matched to a gene. Per germline, CDR1 SGHRS and CDR2 YFSETQ. The CDR3 DNA sequence: TGCGCCAGCAGCTCCCTAGCGGGAGCGGAAAACAATGAGCAGTTCTTC. Protein: CASSSLAGAENNEQFF.

The chain is built from TRBV6-5 and TRBJ1-2; 7 nucleotides match TRBD1. This CDR3 spans 16 amino acids. The V gene end was trimmed by 4 bases and the J gene end by 0 bases; junction bases not matched to a gene: 8. Per the germline V gene, CDR1 is MNHEY and CDR2 is SVGAGI. CDR3 nucleotides: TGTGCCAGCAGTTCATACAGGGGAGAGGCTAACTATGGCTACACCTTC. Protein: CASSSYRGEANYGYTF.

The table lists this clone with a few counts. The chain links TRBV7-9 to TRBJ2-1; unclear D gene. Germline CDR1 and CDR2: SEHNR and FQNEAQ (reference sequence). The CDR3 covers 13 residues. Deletions cut 7 bases from V and 6 bases from J, with 13 bases between. The CDR3, as DNA: TGTGCCAGCAAAGAGGAATTATCCAATGAGCAGTTCTTC. Amino acids: CASKEELSNEQFF.

This clone was seen a few times. The V and J genes are TRBV4-1 and TRBJ1-2; 7 nucleotides match TRBD1. With V trimmed by 0 bases and J by 4 bases, 5 bases remained unmatched. Germline V gene sequence: CDR1 MGHRA, CDR2 YSYEKL. This CDR3 is built from 15 residues. The CDR3 DNA follows: TGCGCCAGCAGCCAAGAGGGACAGAGAGGCTATGGCTACACCTTC. Translation: CASSQEGQRGYGYTF.

The chain combines TRBV15 with TRBJ1-1; no reliable D call. Germline values: CDR1 LNHNV, CDR2 YYDKDF (reference sequence). CDR3 size: 15 residues. Trimming left V 1 base short and J 7 bases short, with 16 bases between. CDR3 sequence (DNA): TGTGCCACCAGCAGAGCCCTGACCCCCGAGGGTGAAGCTTTCTTT. It translates to CATSRALTPEGEAFF.

The DNA for the CDR3 is TGTGCCAGCAGTTACATGGCGGGGGCCTCCCAAGAGACCCAGTACTTC. Encoded protein: CASSYMAGASQETQYF. The rearrangement joins TRBV6-2 or TRBV6-3 to TRBJ2-5; D perhaps matches TRBD2 (7 bases). Germline CDR1 MNHEY, CDR2 SVGEGT. The CDR3 loop spans 16 amino acids. V was shortened by 2 bases and J by 1 base, with 14 bases between the two germline ends.